A selection of T cell receptor beta chains follows, all from one sample in a study of shared clonotypes between healthy human individuals. The repertoire was sequenced with immunoSEQ multiplex PCR; TCRdb's copy has only in-frame clones and lacks some. The data contain approximately 530,000 clones, about 96% of them singletons. The sample taken for sequencing was naive CD4+ T cells sorted from blood. All receptors derive from a woman under 40 in good health. Each CDR3 is given with its conserved first and last residue. The D gene is left open where the match is weak. Clone size is not always given. Where it is, it says once, few, many or a class for expanded clones.

d_gene: NA; v_gene: TRBV28; j_gene: TRBJ1-5; abundance: few; CDR3nt: TGTGCCAGCAACACTGGGGAGGGGAGCAATCAGCCCCAGCATTTT; CDR3aa: CASNTGEGSNQPQHF
d_gene: NA; v_gene: TRBV27; j_gene: TRBJ1-2; abundance: NA; CDR3nt: TGTGCCAGCAGTCCGTTAAGGAATGGCTACACCTTC; CDR3aa: CASSPLRNGYTF
d_gene: NA; v_gene: TRBV4-2; j_gene: TRBJ2-1; abundance: NA; CDR3nt: TGTGCCAGCAGCCAAGCTGGGCACTCGCCCAATGAGCAGTTCTTC; CDR3aa: CASSQAGHSPNEQFF
d_gene: NA; v_gene: TRBV15; j_gene: TRBJ2-1; abundance: NA; CDR3nt: TGTGCCACCAGCAGAGAGACAACGGGCAACTACAATGAGCAGTTCTTC; CDR3aa: CATSRETTGNYNEQFF
d_gene: TRBD2; v_gene: TRBV4-1; j_gene: TRBJ2-3; abundance: NA; CDR3nt: TGCGCCAGCAGCCGGGGGACTAGCGGGATCCCAGATACGCAGTATTTT; CDR3aa: CASSRGTSGIPDTQYF
d_gene: NA; v_gene: TRBV28; j_gene: TRBJ1-2; abundance: NA; CDR3nt: TGTGCCAGCAGTTTAGGGTTGGGCTCCTATGGCTACACCTTC; CDR3aa: CASSLGLGSYGYTF
d_gene: NA; v_gene: TRBV2; j_gene: TRBJ2-5; abundance: NA; CDR3nt: TGTGCCAGCCATAGGGACGTCCAAGAGACCCAGTACTTC; CDR3aa: CASHRDVQETQYF
d_gene: NA; v_gene: TRBV5-6; j_gene: TRBJ2-2; abundance: NA; CDR3nt: TGTGCCAGCAATAGCGGACCGAACACCGGGGAGCTGTTTTTT; CDR3aa: CASNSGPNTGELFF
d_gene: TRBD2; v_gene: TRBV2; j_gene: TRBJ2-7; abundance: NA; CDR3nt: TGTGCCAGCTACCCCGGGACTAGCGGGATTGCGTCCTACGAGCAGTACTTC; CDR3aa: CASYPGTSGIASYEQYF
d_gene: NA; v_gene: TRBV10-2; j_gene: TRBJ2-7; abundance: NA; CDR3nt: TGCGCCAGCCGGACAGCCCGGCTGGTCGAGCAGTACTTC; CDR3aa: CASRTARLVEQYF
d_gene: TRBD2; v_gene: TRBV5-1; j_gene: TRBJ2-7; abundance: NA; CDR3nt: TGCGCCAGCAGAGGCGGACTAGCGGGAGTCTACGAGCAGTACTTC; CDR3aa: CASRGGLAGVYEQYF
d_gene: NA; v_gene: TRBV7-2; j_gene: TRBJ2-5; abundance: NA; CDR3nt: TGTGCCAGCAGCTTACGTGCCTCTCCGGTCGGGGAGACCCAGTACTTC; CDR3aa: CASSLRASPVGETQYF
d_gene: NA; v_gene: TRBV5-1; j_gene: TRBJ2-1; abundance: NA; CDR3nt: TGCGCCAGCAGCTTGGGAAGAGCAAGAGGGGCCAATGAGCAGTTCTTC; CDR3aa: CASSLGRARGANEQFF
d_gene: NA; v_gene: TRBV27; j_gene: TRBJ2-7; abundance: NA; CDR3nt: TGTGCCAGCAGGGGACATAACTCCTACGAGCAGTACTTC; CDR3aa: CASRGHNSYEQYF
d_gene: NA; v_gene: TRBV9; j_gene: TRBJ1-2; abundance: NA; CDR3nt: TGTGCCAGCAGCGTAGCCAGGAACTATGGCTACACCTTC; CDR3aa: CASSVARNYGYTF
d_gene: NA; v_gene: TRBV6-1; j_gene: TRBJ1-4; abundance: NA; CDR3nt: TGTGCCAGCAGTCCGAACAGGGCAACTAATGAAAAACTGTTTTTT; CDR3aa: CASSPNRATNEKLFF
d_gene: NA; v_gene: TRBV5-8; j_gene: TRBJ2-1; abundance: NA; CDR3nt: TGTGCCAGCAGCTTTTTCACTAGCTTAGAGCAGTTCTTC; CDR3aa: CASSFFTSLEQFF
d_gene: NA; v_gene: TRBV10-2; j_gene: TRBJ2-3; abundance: NA; CDR3nt: TGCGCCAGCAGAGGCACAGGGAGGGCAGATACGCAGTATTTT; CDR3aa: CASRGTGRADTQYF
d_gene: TRBD1; v_gene: TRBV28; j_gene: TRBJ1-1; abundance: NA; CDR3nt: TGTGCCAGCATTCTACCGCCGGGACAGGGCCCCTTCTTT; CDR3aa: CASILPPGQGPFF
d_gene: TRBD1; v_gene: TRBV6-5; j_gene: TRBJ2-5; abundance: NA; CDR3nt: TGTGCCAGCAGTCGAACAGGGGTGGGGGAGACCCAGTACTTC; CDR3aa: CASSRTGVGETQYF
d_gene: NA; v_gene: TRBV28; j_gene: TRBJ1-6; abundance: NA; CDR3nt: TGTGCCAGCAGTTACGGAGGGAGCTCCTATAATTCACCCCTCCACTTT; CDR3aa: CASSYGGSSYNSPLHF
d_gene: NA; v_gene: TRBV18; j_gene: TRBJ1-4; abundance: NA; CDR3nt: TGTGCCAGCTCACCAAGGGGGGTTCCTAATGAAAAACTGTTTTTT; CDR3aa: CASSPRGVPNEKLFF
d_gene: NA; v_gene: TRBV28; j_gene: TRBJ2-3; abundance: NA; CDR3nt: TGTGCCAGCAGTGACGTTGGGGATACGCAGTATTTT; CDR3aa: CASSDVGDTQYF
d_gene: NA; v_gene: TRBV6-1; j_gene: TRBJ1-2; abundance: NA; CDR3nt: TGTGCCAGCAGTGTCCTGGGTCTCTATGGCTACACCTTC; CDR3aa: CASSVLGLYGYTF
d_gene: TRBD1; v_gene: TRBV2; j_gene: TRBJ1-4; abundance: NA; CDR3nt: TGTGCCAGCGGCGGGACAGGGGGTGAAAAACTGTTTTTT; CDR3aa: CASGGTGGEKLFF
d_gene: TRBD1; v_gene: TRBV5-1; j_gene: TRBJ1-6; abundance: NA; CDR3nt: TGCGCCAGCAGCGACGGACAGGGGGGTTATTCACCCCTCCACTTT; CDR3aa: CASSDGQGGYSPLHF
d_gene: NA; v_gene: TRBV10-3; j_gene: TRBJ2-1; abundance: NA; CDR3nt: TGTGCCATCAGTGGGATGGACCCTAGAAGGCGCTACAATGAGCAGTTCTTC; CDR3aa: CAISGMDPRRRYNEQFF
d_gene: NA; v_gene: TRBV15; j_gene: TRBJ2-7; abundance: NA; CDR3nt: TGTGCCACCAGCAGAGACACTGTTAGCTCCTACGAGCAGTACTTC; CDR3aa: CATSRDTVSSYEQYF
d_gene: TRBD2; v_gene: TRBV7-9; j_gene: TRBJ2-3; abundance: NA; CDR3nt: TGTGCCAGCAGCGAAGTAGGGACTAGCGGACGTACGCAGTATTTT; CDR3aa: CASSEVGTSGRTQYF
d_gene: TRBD1; v_gene: TRBV14; j_gene: TRBJ1-4; abundance: NA; CDR3nt: TGTGCCAGCAGCCAAGATTTTGATTCGTCGGGACAGGCCACGAAACTGTTTTTT; CDR3aa: CASSQDFDSSGQATKLFF
d_gene: TRBD1; v_gene: TRBV9; j_gene: TRBJ1-3; abundance: NA; CDR3nt: TGTGCCAGCAGCGTGGGAACAGGGGAGTGGGGAAACACCATATATTTT; CDR3aa: CASSVGTGEWGNTIYF
d_gene: NA; v_gene: TRBV28; j_gene: TRBJ1-2; abundance: few; CDR3nt: TGTGCCAGCAGTTCCCACCGACGTGGCTACACCTTC; CDR3aa: CASSSHRRGYTF
d_gene: NA; v_gene: TRBV21-1; j_gene: TRBJ1-2; abundance: NA; CDR3nt: TGTGCCAGCAGCTCACCCATCTATGGCTACACCTTC; CDR3aa: CASSSPIYGYTF
d_gene: TRBD2; v_gene: TRBV5-6; j_gene: TRBJ2-7; abundance: NA; CDR3nt: TGTGCCAGCAGCGGCCGGACTAGCGGGAGTTCTTACGAGCAGTACTTC; CDR3aa: CASSGRTSGSSYEQYF
d_gene: TRBD1; v_gene: TRBV18; j_gene: TRBJ2-2; abundance: NA; CDR3nt: TGTGCCAGCTCGCCGGGACAGGGGGCAAGGGAGCTGTTTTTT; CDR3aa: CASSPGQGARELFF
d_gene: NA; v_gene: TRBV5-4; j_gene: TRBJ2-1; abundance: NA; CDR3nt: TGTGCCAGCAGCTTGGTGGGTGAGCAGTTCTTC; CDR3aa: CASSLVGEQFF
d_gene: NA; v_gene: TRBV6-1; j_gene: TRBJ2-7; abundance: NA; CDR3nt: TGTGCCAGCAGTGAAAGTTCCTCGGAGAGCTCCTACGAGCAGTACTTC; CDR3aa: CASSESSSESSYEQYF
d_gene: NA; v_gene: TRBV6-5; j_gene: TRBJ2-2; abundance: NA; CDR3nt: TGTGCCAGCACCGGACGAACCGGGGAGCTGTTTTTT; CDR3aa: CASTGRTGELFF
d_gene: TRBD1; v_gene: TRBV4-1; j_gene: TRBJ1-4; abundance: NA; CDR3nt: TGCGCCAGCAGCCAAGCAGACAGGGTGGGTGAAAAACTGTTTTTT; CDR3aa: CASSQADRVGEKLFF
d_gene: NA; v_gene: TRBV6-5; j_gene: TRBJ2-7; abundance: NA; CDR3nt: TGTGCCAGCAGTTACCTCCCAACTAGCTCCTACGAGCAGTACTTC; CDR3aa: CASSYLPTSSYEQYF
d_gene: TRBD1; v_gene: TRBV7-9; j_gene: TRBJ2-2; abundance: NA; CDR3nt: TGTGCCAGCAGCCTTTTCGGCAGGGGGCACGTGAGGACCGGGGAGCTGTTTTTT; CDR3aa: CASSLFGRGHVRTGELFF
d_gene: NA; v_gene: TRBV9; j_gene: TRBJ2-7; abundance: NA; CDR3nt: TGTGCCAGCAGCCCCCGACTAGACCCCTTCTACGAGCAGTACTTC; CDR3aa: CASSPRLDPFYEQYF
d_gene: TRBD2; v_gene: TRBV5-4; j_gene: TRBJ2-1; abundance: NA; CDR3nt: TGTGCCAGCAGAGGACTAGCGGGAGGGAGGAATGAGCAGTTCTTC; CDR3aa: CASRGLAGGRNEQFF
d_gene: TRBD1; v_gene: TRBV19; j_gene: TRBJ1-5; abundance: NA; CDR3nt: TGTGCCAGTAGAGACAGGGGGCAAAGGCAGCCCCAGCATTTT; CDR3aa: CASRDRGQRQPQHF
d_gene: NA; v_gene: TRBV27; j_gene: TRBJ1-2; abundance: NA; CDR3nt: TGTGCCAGCAGTTCTTACAGGGAAGACTATGGCTACACCTTC; CDR3aa: CASSSYREDYGYTF
d_gene: NA; v_gene: TRBV30; j_gene: TRBJ1-2; abundance: NA; CDR3nt: TGTGCCTGGACGCCGCAGGAGGCTGCTGTGGGAGGCTACACCTTC; CDR3aa: CAWTPQEAAVGGYTF
d_gene: NA; v_gene: TRBV5-4; j_gene: TRBJ1-4; abundance: once; CDR3nt: TGTGCCAGCAGCTTGGAGGGGGGGGCAGCCAGTCGAAAACTGTTTTTT; CDR3aa: CASSLEGGAASRKLFF
d_gene: TRBD2; v_gene: TRBV11-2; j_gene: TRBJ2-7; abundance: NA; CDR3nt: TGTGCCAGCAGCTCCGTAGCGGGAGGACCCTACGAGCAGTACTTC; CDR3aa: CASSSVAGGPYEQYF
d_gene: TRBD1; v_gene: TRBV11-2; j_gene: TRBJ2-7; abundance: NA; CDR3nt: TGTGCCAGCAGACAGGCAGGGGGCATCGAGCAGTACTTC; CDR3aa: CASRQAGGIEQYF
d_gene: TRBD1; v_gene: TRBV28; j_gene: TRBJ2-2; abundance: NA; CDR3nt: TGTGCCAGCAGTTCACCCGGGACAGGGGCTACCGGGGAGCTGTTTTTT; CDR3aa: CASSSPGTGATGELFF
d_gene: TRBD2; v_gene: TRBV11-3; j_gene: TRBJ2-1; abundance: NA; CDR3nt: TGTGCCAGCAGCCGTAGCGGGTCTGGTGAGCAGTTCTTC; CDR3aa: CASSRSGSGEQFF
d_gene: TRBD2; v_gene: TRBV5-1; j_gene: TRBJ2-3; abundance: NA; CDR3nt: TGCGCCAGCAGCCTCGGACTAGCGGGATCAGATACGCAGTATTTT; CDR3aa: CASSLGLAGSDTQYF
d_gene: TRBD1; v_gene: TRBV27; j_gene: TRBJ1-1; abundance: NA; CDR3nt: TGTGCCAGCAGTTTAGACGGTAGGGGGCGGACTGAAGCTTTCTTT; CDR3aa: CASSLDGRGRTEAFF
d_gene: NA; v_gene: TRBV5-4; j_gene: TRBJ2-1; abundance: NA; CDR3nt: TGTGCCAGCAGCTTGGGTTCAGTCTCCTACAATGAGCAGTTCTTC; CDR3aa: CASSLGSVSYNEQFF
d_gene: NA; v_gene: TRBV9; j_gene: TRBJ1-3; abundance: NA; CDR3nt: TGTGCCAGCAGCGTAGGAGGTGGGGGGACCGGGAACACCATATATTTT; CDR3aa: CASSVGGGGTGNTIYF
d_gene: TRBD2; v_gene: TRBV14; j_gene: TRBJ2-7; abundance: NA; CDR3nt: TGTGCCAGCAGCCAAGGGACTAGCGGGAGGGCCTCCTACGAGCAGTACTTC; CDR3aa: CASSQGTSGRASYEQYF
d_gene: NA; v_gene: TRBV2; j_gene: TRBJ1-4; abundance: NA; CDR3nt: TGTGCCAGCAGGGCGCCGGACAGAGCGAATGAAAAACTGTTTTTT; CDR3aa: CASRAPDRANEKLFF
d_gene: TRBD1; v_gene: TRBV28; j_gene: TRBJ1-5; abundance: NA; CDR3nt: TGTGCCAGCAGTTCTCCGACAGGGTCTCAGCCCCAGCATTTT; CDR3aa: CASSSPTGSQPQHF
d_gene: NA; v_gene: TRBV6-6; j_gene: TRBJ2-3; abundance: NA; CDR3nt: TGTGCCAGCAGTTATTCAGTGAACACAGATACGCAGTATTTT; CDR3aa: CASSYSVNTDTQYF